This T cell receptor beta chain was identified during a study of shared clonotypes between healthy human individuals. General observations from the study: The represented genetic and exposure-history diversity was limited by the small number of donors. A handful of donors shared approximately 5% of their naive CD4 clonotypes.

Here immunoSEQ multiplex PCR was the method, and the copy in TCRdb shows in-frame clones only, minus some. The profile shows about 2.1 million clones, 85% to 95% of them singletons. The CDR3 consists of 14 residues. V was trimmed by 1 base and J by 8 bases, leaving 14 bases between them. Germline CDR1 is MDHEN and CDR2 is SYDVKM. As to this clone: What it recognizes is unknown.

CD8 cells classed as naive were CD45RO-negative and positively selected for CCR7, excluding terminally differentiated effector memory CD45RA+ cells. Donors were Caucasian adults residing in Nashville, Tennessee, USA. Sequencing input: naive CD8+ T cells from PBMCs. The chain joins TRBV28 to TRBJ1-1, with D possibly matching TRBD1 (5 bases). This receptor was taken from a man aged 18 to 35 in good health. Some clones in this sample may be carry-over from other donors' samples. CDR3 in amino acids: CASSLSGRHKEAFF. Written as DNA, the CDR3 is TGTGCCAGCAGTTTATCGGGGCGCCATAAGGAAGCTTTCTTT.